The 18 T cell receptor beta chains in this list originate from one sample, sequenced in a study of T cell responses to AZD1222 COVID-19 vaccine. Assay used: immunoSEQ multiplex PCR; TCRdb lists only in-frame clones, some missing. The table includes approximately 180,000 clones, around 90% detected once. This sample comprised peripheral blood, obtained 28 days after the second AZD1222 dose. These receptors were taken from an adult who received the AZD1222 COVID-19 vaccine.

The count of this clone is one. The chain recombines TRBV28 with TRBJ1-2; 12 positions agree with TRBD1. Germline V gene sequence: CDR1 MDHEN, CDR2 SYDVKM. Unmatched junction bases numbered 2, after V lost 2 bases and J lost 4 bases. The CDR3 is made up of 15 amino acids. CDR3 loop: CASSLGTGGTYGYTF. CDR3 nucleotides: TGTGCCAGCAGTTTAGGGACAGGGGGCACCTATGGCTACACCTTC.

V usage is TRBV6-5 and J usage is TRBJ2-2; D is unclear. Trimming took off 11 bases at V and 1 base at J, with 14 bases between the two ends. This CDR3 contains 14 residues. Germline values: CDR1 MNHEY, CDR2 SVGAGI. The CDR3 DNA reads as TGTGCCGTAATACGGGCGGAGAACACCGGGGAGCTGTTTTTT. As protein: CAVIRAENTGELFF.

The chain links TRBV19 to TRBJ1-6; D not resolved. The ends were cut back, 3 bases at V and 6 bases at J, with 12 bases in the middle. The CDR3 has 15 amino acids. Germline V gene lookup returns CDR1 LNHDA and CDR2 SQIVND (reference sequence). This CDR3 is CASSIPSGSNSPLHF. The CDR3, as DNA: TGTGCCAGTAGTATTCCCAGCGGAAGTAATTCACCCCTCCACTTT.

The gene calls are TRBV30 and TRBJ1-1; 7 bases are shared with TRBD1. Trimming at V came to 3 bases and at J to 7 bases, leaving 8 bases not matched to a gene. The germline V gene encodes CDR1 GTSNPN and CDR2 SVGIG (reference sequence). The CDR3 covers 13 residues. The CDR3 protein is CAWRTGTGGEAFF. The CDR3 DNA reads as TGTGCCTGGAGGACAGGGACGGGAGGTGAAGCTTTCTTT.

The chain uses TRBV29-1 and TRBJ1-3; unclear D gene. Germline-derived CDR1 and CDR2 are SQVTM and ANQGSEA. Trimming pared 6 bases from V and 4 bases from J, leaving 7 bases between. This CDR3 is 11 amino acids long. In DNA, the CDR3 is TGCAGCGTCGAGGGCGGAAACACCATATATTTT. Protein: CSVEGGNTIYF.

V is TRBV30 and J is TRBJ1-1; no firm D call. This CDR3 has 11 residues. Germline values: CDR1 GTSNPN, CDR2 SVGIG (reference sequence). V shed 4 bases and J shed 4 bases, with 7 bases lying between them. The CDR3 nucleotides are TGTGCCTGGAAAAGTGCCACTGAAGCTTTCTTT. Its translation is CAWKSATEAFF.

The gene calls are TRBV5-1 and TRBJ2-2, with D perhaps TRBD2 (6 bases). Germline CDR1 and CDR2: SGHRS and YFSETQ. This CDR3 has 15 amino acids. Between the trimmed V and J ends, which lost 1 base and 4 bases, there was a span of 11 bases. The CDR3: CASSLNLATTGELFF. CDR3 coding DNA: TGCGCCAGCAGCTTGAACCTAGCGACCACCGGGGAGCTGTTTTTT.

Of note for this clone: Other DNA variants within this sample encode the same CDR3. The gene calls are TRBV29-1 and TRBJ1-1; maybe TRBD1 (6 bases). This CDR3 has 13 amino acids. Germline V gene lookup returns CDR1 SQVTM and CDR2 ANQGSEA. Trimming pared 6 bases from V and 4 bases from J, leaving 15 bases between. The chain's CDR3 is CSVLQGGGTEAFF. In nucleotides, the CDR3 is TGCAGCGTGTTACAGGGAGGCGGCACTGAAGCTTTCTTT. Filled out from reference TRBV29-1 and TRBJ1-1, the complete variable domain reads SAVISQKPSRDICQRGTSLTIQCQVDSQVTMMFWYRQQPGQSLTLIATANQGSEATYESGFVIDKFPISRPNLTFSTLTVSNMSPEDSSIYLCSVLQGGGTEAFFGQGTRLTVV.

This clone was counted only a few times. The chain couples TRBV9 to TRBJ1-4; 9 nucleotides match TRBD1. V lost 4 bases and J lost 7; bases outside the gene matches: 8. From germline, CDR1 is SGDLS and CDR2 YYNGEE. The CDR3 has 15 amino acids. CDR3 protein: CASSTSGTGFEKLFF. For the CDR3, the DNA is TGTGCCAGCAGCACCTCCGGGACAGGGTTTGAAAAACTGTTTTTT.

The rearrangement joins TRBV15 to TRBJ1-1; D unclear. Germline CDR1 LNHNV, CDR2 YYDKDF (reference sequence). CDR3 size: 15 residues. V lost 0 bases and J 1 base, leaving 9 bases between the germline ends. The CDR3 coding sequence is TGTGCCACCAGCAGAGATTTTAGCCCGAACACTGAAGCTTTCTTT. Translation gives CATSRDFSPNTEAFF.

This chain joins TRBV7-9 and TRBJ2-7; perhaps D is TRBD1 or TRBD2 (5 bases each). Germline V gene data show CDR1 as SEHNR and CDR2 as FQNEAQ (reference sequence). This CDR3 contains 15 residues. Trimming removed 5 bases from V and 3 bases from J, with 17 bases in between. The CDR3 sequence is CASSEYRDGIYEQYF. Written as DNA, the CDR3 is TGTGCCAGCAGCGAATACCGGGACGGGATCTACGAGCAGTACTTC.

The rearrangement joins TRBV5-1 to TRBJ2-7, with 8 bases that match TRBD1. Germline V gene data show CDR1 as SGHRS and CDR2 as YFSETQ. V trimming: 4 bases; J trimming: 4 bases; junction bases outside the gene matches: 4. This CDR3 is built from 13 residues. CDR3 region: CASSGDRGYEQYF. Here the CDR3 DNA reads TGCGCCAGCAGCGGAGACAGGGGTTACGAGCAGTACTTC.

This chain connects TRBV9 to TRBJ1-2; D gene uncertain. V was cut by 2 bases and J by 5 bases, with 13 bases left in between. The length of the CDR3 is 14 residues. Germline V gene lookup returns CDR1 SGDLS and CDR2 YYNGEE. The CDR3 DNA reads TGTGCCAGCAGCGTGGTGTCCCCCCCTTATGGCTACACCTTC. It yields the protein CASSVVSPPYGYTF. Complete variable domain (other parts from reference TRBV9 and TRBJ1-2): DSGVTQTPKHLITATGQRVTLRCSPRSGDLSVYWYQQSLDQGLQFLIQYYNGEERAKGNILERFSAQQFPDLHSELNLSSLELGDSALYFCASSVVSPPYGYTFGSGTRLTVV.

The CDR3 protein is CASSPGQATYEQYF. CDR3 bases: TGTGCCAGCAGCCCTGGACAGGCCACCTACGAGCAGTACTTC. The V call is TRBV7-6, the J call TRBJ2-7, with 7 bases that match TRBD1. From germline, CDR1 is SGHVS and CDR2 FNYEAQ. CDR3 length equals 14 residues. V lost 5 bases and J lost 2; bases outside the gene matches: 6.

This chain uses TRBV6-2 or TRBV6-3 with TRBJ2-7, with TRBD1 identical over 9 bases. This CDR3 is 17 amino acids long. Losses at the gene ends were 4 bases for V and 1 base for J; bases not matched to a gene: 11. Germline V gene sequence: CDR1 MNHEY, CDR2 SVGEGT. The CDR3 reads CASSSRVTGGRSYEQYF. The CDR3 coding sequence is TGTGCCAGCAGTTCCAGGGTAACAGGGGGCAGGTCCTACGAGCAGTACTTC.

V is TRBV5-1 and J is TRBJ1-2; possible D gene TRBD1, 6 bases. The CDR3 totals 13 residues. The V gene's germline CDR1 is SGHRS and CDR2 YFSETQ. Trimming took off 2 bases at V and 4 bases at J, with 9 bases between the two ends. In nucleotides, the CDR3 is TGCGCCAGCAGCTTCGAGGGGGGCTATGGCTACACCTTC. Encoded protein: CASSFEGGYGYTF.

The V and J genes are TRBV4-2 and TRBJ2-7; D call uncertain. Trimming cost V 0 bases and J 1 base, with 7 bases left between them. The CDR3 has 14 residues. Per germline, CDR1 LGHNA and CDR2 YNFKEQ. In DNA form, the CDR3 reads TGTGCCAGCAGCCAAGATGCTCTGTCCTACGAGCAGTACTTC. Translation: CASSQDALSYEQYF.

This chain connects TRBV19 to TRBJ2-1; no firm D call. Trimming pared 1 base from V and 10 bases from J, leaving 17 bases between. Germline V gene lookup returns CDR1 LNHDA and CDR2 SQIVND (reference sequence). This CDR3 region has 15 residues. The CDR3: CASSIAPAPREEQFF. The CDR3 DNA follows: TGTGCCAGTAGTATAGCCCCGGCCCCACGCGAGGAGCAGTTCTTC. Variable domain in full (rest from reference TRBV19 and TRBJ2-1): DGGITQSPKYLFRKEGQNVTLSCEQNLNHDAMYWYRQDPGQGLRLIYYSQIVNDFQKGDIAEGYSVSREKKESFPLTVTSAQKNPTAFYLCASSIAPAPREEQFFGPGTRLTVL.